Each of the 28 T cell receptor beta chains below was sequenced from the same sample in a study of STAT5B mutations in CD4+ large granular lymphocyte leukemia. Clones were sequenced by immunoSEQ multiplex PCR, and TCRdb holds only the in-frame ones, with some missing. The profile shows around 20,000 clones, 82% of them singletons. Sequenced sample: CD4+ T cells from blood buffy coats. The source of these receptors is a human donor in good health.

The rearrangement joins TRBV29-1 to TRBJ2-7, with 10 bases aligning to TRBD1. CDR1 and CDR2 from the germline V gene are SQVTM and ANQGSEA. V trimming: 4 bases; J trimming: 3 bases; junction bases outside the gene matches: 6. CDR3 length equals 14 residues. The CDR3 DNA is TGCAGCGTTGCTCTGGGACAGGGGTTCTACGAGCAGTACTTC. This codes for CSVALGQGFYEQYF.

V is TRBV6-1 and J is TRBJ2-7; TRBD1 matches 7 bases. From germline, CDR1 is MNHNS and CDR2 SASEGT. Trimming took 4 bases from V and 5 from J; bases not matched to a gene: 11. CDR3 size: 15 residues. The CDR3 DNA follows: TGTGCCAGCAGTGCTCCGGGACAGAACGCGGACGAGCAGTACTTC. It yields the protein CASSAPGQNADEQYF.

This chain links TRBV7-2 with TRBJ2-2; 9 nucleotides agree with TRBD2. V was pared by 6 bases and J by 2 bases, with 7 bases of the junction left unmatched. Germline V gene data show CDR1 as SGHTA and CDR2 as FQGNSA. This CDR3 has 16 amino acids. The CDR3 loop is CASREPAGGNTGELFF. The CDR3 nucleotides read TGTGCCAGCAGGGAACCAGCGGGGGGAAACACCGGGGAGCTGTTTTTT.

This clone was recorded only once. This rearrangement joins TRBV7-9 to TRBJ2-7; 8 positions match TRBD1. This CDR3 contains 17 residues. Germline V gives CDR1 SEHNR, CDR2 FQNEAQ (reference sequence). J gave up 1 base and V 5 bases, and 13 bases lay outside the gene matches. The CDR3 loop reads CASSQETGGPRSYEQYF. The CDR3 coding sequence is TGTGCCAGCAGCCAAGAAACAGGGGGGCCTAGGTCCTACGAGCAGTACTTC.

The CDR3 sequence is CASSIGGAEAFF. CDR3 sequence (DNA): TGTGCCAGTAGTATAGGTGGGGCTGAAGCTTTCTTT. V and J are TRBV19 and TRBJ1-1; D unresolved. Germline CDR1 is LNHDA and CDR2 is SQIVND (reference sequence). This CDR3 contains 12 residues. Deletions cut 1 base from V and 6 bases from J, with 6 bases between.

The CDR3 loop reads CASSYGLAGMETQYF. CDR3 nucleotide sequence: TGTGCCAGCAGCTATGGACTAGCGGGAATGGAGACCCAGTACTTC. The V call is TRBV11-3, the J call TRBJ2-5; TRBD2 matches 12 bases. Looked up from germline, CDR1 is SGHNT and CDR2 is YENEEA. V was clipped by 4 bases and J by 5 bases; unmatched bases: 5. This CDR3 contains 15 residues.

This sequence joins TRBV29-1 and TRBJ2-7, with TRBD2 identical over 8 bases. The trim removed 6 bases at V and 6 bases at J, leaving 1 base unmatched. The CDR3 extends over 10 amino acids. The germline V gene encodes CDR1 SQVTM and CDR2 ANQGSEA. CDR3 loop: CSVGTSEQYF. The CDR3 coding sequence is TGCAGCGTAGGGACTAGCGAGCAGTACTTC.

This clone was recorded a few times. This sequence joins TRBV9 and TRBJ1-1; 8 bases match TRBD1. The germline gives CDR1 SGDLS, CDR2 YYNGEE. The CDR3 length is 15 residues. V shed 3 bases, J shed 1 base, and the junction held 5 bases outside the gene matches. As DNA, the CDR3 is TGTGCCAGCAGCGGGGCAGGGGGCACGAACACTGAAGCTTTCTTT. Translated: CASSGAGGTNTEAFF.

The chain has TRBV18 and TRBJ1-1; D not certain. Trimming removed 4 bases at V and 4 bases at J, with 16 bases between. CDR3 length: 15 residues. Germline-derived CDR1 and CDR2 are KGHSH and LQKENI. CDR3 nucleotides: TGTGCCAGCTCACTTTCACAGTTACGGAGCACTGAAGCTTTCTTT. This codes for CASSLSQLRSTEAFF.

This sequence joins TRBV30 and TRBJ2-7; D may be TRBD2 (5 bases). This CDR3 spans 14 amino acids. Germline values: CDR1 GTSNPN, CDR2 SVGIG (reference sequence). Trimming stripped 3 bases from V and 2 bases from J, with 14 bases between. In nucleotides, the CDR3 is TGTGCCTGGAGACGGGGTGTACTAGCCTACGAGCAGTACTTC. Translated, it gives CAWRRGVLAYEQYF.

The chain couples TRBV7-6 to TRBJ2-7; 8 positions match TRBD2. The junction had 6 bases not matched to a gene; V was cut back by 5 bases and J by 3 bases. CDR1 and CDR2 (germline): SGHVS, FNYEAQ. The CDR3 length is 14 residues. CDR3: CASSEFTSGYEQYF. The CDR3 region has the DNA TGTGCCAGCAGCGAATTTACTAGCGGCTACGAGCAGTACTTC.

Regarding this clone: At one boundary the junction diverges from the germline segment, which might be a read error. The CDR3 DNA sequence: TGCGCCAGCGGCTTGGCCAGTCAGGGGCCCTATGGCTACACCTTC. Protein sequence: CASGLASQGPYGYTF. V gene TRBV5-1 combines with J gene TRBJ1-2; weak D call: TRBD1 (6 bases). The CDR3 is made up of 15 amino acids. The germline V gene encodes CDR1 SGHRS and CDR2 YFSETQ.

This clone was seen only a few times. V gene TRBV19 combines with J gene TRBJ2-2, with D tentatively TRBD1 (6 bases). Trimming took off 5 bases at V and 0 bases at J, with 10 bases between the two ends. The CDR3 has 15 residues. Germline V gene sequence: CDR1 LNHDA, CDR2 SQIVND (reference sequence). The CDR3 region is CASSEDRPNTGELFF. Here the CDR3 DNA reads TGTGCCAGTAGTGAGGACAGACCGAACACCGGGGAGCTGTTTTTT.

The chain joins TRBV6-4 to TRBJ1-1; D unresolved. V dropped 8 bases and J dropped 1 base, with 5 bases sitting between them. CDR1 MRHNA and CDR2 SNTAGT come from the germline V gene. The CDR3 extends over 11 amino acids. The CDR3 loop reads CASEANTEAFF. CDR3 bases: TGTGCCAGCGAGGCGAACACTGAAGCTTTCTTT.

CDR3 nucleotide sequence: TGTGCCAGCAGCGTAGACGCTGACACCGGGGAGCTGTTTTTT. This translates into CASSVDADTGELFF. The V and J genes are TRBV9 and TRBJ2-2; unclear D gene. Deletions cut 0 bases from V and 3 bases from J, with 6 bases between. This CDR3 has 14 amino acids. The V gene's germline CDR1 is SGDLS and CDR2 YYNGEE.

J is TRBJ2-3 and V is TRBV5-4, with 11 bases that match TRBD1. Trimming removed 0 bases from V and 8 bases from J; junction bases left unmatched: 5. The germline CDR1 and CDR2 sequences are SGHNT and YYREEE (reference sequence). The CDR3 contains 15 residues. This CDR3 reads CASSLVGQGEGTQYF. The DNA for the CDR3 is TGTGCCAGCAGCTTGGTGGGACAGGGGGAGGGTACGCAGTATTTT.

The CDR3 sequence is CASSYQTGYEQYF. CDR3 sequence (DNA): TGTGCCAGCAGTTACCAGACAGGCTACGAGCAGTACTTC. V gene TRBV6-5 combines with J gene TRBJ2-7, with D perhaps matching TRBD1 (6 bases). The CDR3 has 13 residues. Germline V gene data show CDR1 as MNHEY and CDR2 as SVGAGI. Trimming cost V 2 bases and J 3 bases, with 8 bases left between them.

The J gene is TRBJ2-1, the V gene TRBV20-1, with D uncertain. V lost 6 bases to trimming and J lost 5 bases, with 8 bases between them. This CDR3 is 11 amino acids long. Germline V lookup: CDR1 DFQATT, CDR2 SNEGSKA (reference sequence). The CDR3: CSAKADNEQFF. The CDR3 bases are TGCAGTGCCAAGGCTGACAATGAGCAGTTCTTC.

The chain is built from TRBV6-5 and TRBJ1-1, with 8 bases lining up with TRBD1. This CDR3 is built from 12 residues. Germline trimming cut 6 bases from V and 11 bases from J; bases unmatched to any gene: 8. CDR1 and CDR2 from the germline V gene are MNHEY and SVGAGI. The DNA of the CDR3 is TGTGCCAGCAGCTCTGACAGGGGCAGGGCTTTCTTT. Protein: CASSSDRGRAFF.

The chain uses TRBV4-3 and TRBJ2-6; D remains ambiguous. The CDR3 totals 15 residues. CDR1 LGHNA and CDR2 YSLEER come from the germline V gene. V shed 1 base and J shed 4 bases, with 8 bases lying between them. The CDR3 is CASSQGRAGANVLTF. CDR3 nucleotide sequence: TGCGCCAGCAGCCAAGGACGGGCCGGGGCCAACGTCCTGACTTTC.

This clone has only a few counts. V gene TRBV7-3 combines with J gene TRBJ2-5; tentatively, D is TRBD1 (5 bases). The CDR3 has 16 amino acids. V lost 5 bases to trimming and J lost 4 bases, with 20 bases between them. Germline V gives CDR1 SGHTA, CDR2 FQGTGA. DNA of the CDR3: TGTGCCAGCAGCCCTATGGAGCAAGGGGTGGTAGAGACCCAGTACTTC. It yields the protein CASSPMEQGVVETQYF.

The rearrangement uses TRBV11-2 and TRBJ2-3; 9 positions match TRBD2. The CDR3 loop spans 19 amino acids. J was trimmed by 5 bases and V by 2 bases; bases with no gene match: 17. The V gene's germline CDR1 is SGHAT and CDR2 FQNNGV. Written as DNA, the CDR3 is TGTGCCAGCAGCTTATCCCCGGCGCGTAGCGGGAGAACGTTAGATACGCAGTATTTT. It specifies CASSLSPARSGRTLDTQYF. The full variable domain, with the rest looked up from reference TRBV11-2 and TRBJ2-3, is EAGVAQSPRYKIIEKRQSVAFWCNPISGHATLYWYQQILGQGPKLLIQFQNNGVVDDSQLPKDRFSAERLKGVDSTLKIQPAKLEDSAVYLCASSLSPARSGRTLDTQYFGPGTRLTVL.

The chain recombines TRBV28 with TRBJ1-6, with D uncertain. CDR1 MDHEN and CDR2 SYDVKM come from the germline V gene. The CDR3 sequence is 17 residues long. V was trimmed by 4 bases and J by 0 bases, leaving 13 bases between them. CDR3 bases: TGTGCCAGCAGTTCCCCCCTGTCAAGCTCCTATAATTCACCCCTCCACTTT. Its translation: CASSSPLSSSYNSPLHF.

The V and J genes are TRBV28 and TRBJ2-7, with D perhaps TRBD2 (6 bases). The V gene's germline CDR1 is MDHEN and CDR2 SYDVKM. CDR3 size: 14 residues. Trimming removed 3 bases from V and 0 bases from J, with 9 bases in between. The CDR3, as DNA: TGTGCCAGCAGTTTCTCGGGGGTCTCCTACGAGCAGTACTTC. Encoded protein: CASSFSGVSYEQYF.

The chain carries TRBV5-4 and TRBJ2-7; TRBD2 aligns across 9 bases. Germline CDR1 is SGHNT and CDR2 is YYREEE (reference sequence). The CDR3 has 14 amino acids. V lost 3 bases and J lost 4; bases outside the gene matches: 5. CDR3 protein: CASSSPTSGYEQYF. CDR3 DNA sequence: TGTGCCAGCAGCTCTCCGACTAGCGGTTACGAGCAGTACTTC.

This clone has only a few counts. The V gene is TRBV15, the J gene TRBJ1-1; D remains ambiguous. The germline V gene encodes CDR1 LNHNV and CDR2 YYDKDF (reference sequence). The CDR3 is 13 amino acids. Trimming pared 0 bases from V and 0 bases from J, leaving 2 bases between. The CDR3 here is CATSRDVNTEAFF. CDR3 in DNA: TGTGCCACCAGCAGAGATGTGAACACTGAAGCTTTCTTT.

The CDR3 DNA follows: TGTGCCAGCACTGGATTTACGGGACTAGCGGGAAGGAGGGGGGAGACCCAGTACTTC. It encodes CASTGFTGLAGRRGETQYF. V and J are TRBV5-6 and TRBJ2-5, with 13 bases fitting TRBD2. Germline V gene lookup returns CDR1 SGHDT and CDR2 YYEEEE. The CDR3 is made up of 19 amino acids. Trimming at V came to 6 bases and at J to 5 bases, leaving 19 bases not matched to a gene.

This clone was counted between two and nine times. The chain couples TRBV7-9 to TRBJ1-1, with no clear D. V was clipped by 6 bases and J by 4 bases, with 18 bases between them. Germline values: CDR1 SEHNR, CDR2 FQNEAQ (reference sequence). CDR3 length: 15 amino acids. The CDR3 nucleotides read TGTGCCAGCAGGCCCCCGCGGAGGTTCGGCACTGAAGCTTTCTTT. Protein sequence: CASRPPRRFGTEAFF.